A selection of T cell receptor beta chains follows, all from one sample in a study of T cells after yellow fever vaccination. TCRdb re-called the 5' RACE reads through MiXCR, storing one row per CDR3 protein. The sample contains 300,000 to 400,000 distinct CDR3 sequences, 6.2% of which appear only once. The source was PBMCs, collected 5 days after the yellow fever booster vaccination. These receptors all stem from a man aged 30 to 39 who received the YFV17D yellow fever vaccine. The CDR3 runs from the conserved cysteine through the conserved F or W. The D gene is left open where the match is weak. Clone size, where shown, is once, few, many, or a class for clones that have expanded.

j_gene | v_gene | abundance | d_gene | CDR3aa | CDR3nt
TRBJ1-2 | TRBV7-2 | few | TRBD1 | CASSSGQVTDGYTF | TGTGCCAGCAGCTCCGGACAGGTGACTGATGGCTACACCTTC
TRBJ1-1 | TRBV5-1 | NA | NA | CASSFVGGLGTEAFF | TGCGCCAGCAGCTTCGTCGGGGGGCTCGGCACTGAAGCTTTCTTT
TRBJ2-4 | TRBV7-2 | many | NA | CASALGGSKNIQYF | TGTGCCAGCGCCCTGGGGGGTAGCAAAAACATTCAGTACTTC
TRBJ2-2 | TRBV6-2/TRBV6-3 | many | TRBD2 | CASLGLAVTGELFF | TGTGCCAGCCTTGGACTAGCGGTTACCGGGGAGCTGTTTTTT
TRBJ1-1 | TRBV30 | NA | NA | CAWSVNRNTEAFF | TGTGCCTGGAGTGTCAACAGGAACACTGAAGCTTTCTTT
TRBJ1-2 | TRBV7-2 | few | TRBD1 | CASSLRQGWNYGYTF | TGTGCCAGCAGCTTACGACAGGGCTGGAACTATGGCTACACCTTC
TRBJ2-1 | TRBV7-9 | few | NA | CASSLDTASNEQFF | TGTGCCAGCAGCTTAGATACCGCCTCCAATGAGCAGTTCTTC
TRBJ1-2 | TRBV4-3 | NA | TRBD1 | CASSQRTGEYGYTF | TGCGCCAGCAGCCAGAGGACAGGGGAGTATGGCTACACCTTC
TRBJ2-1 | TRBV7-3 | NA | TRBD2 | CASSLSGTSVYNEQFF | TGTGCCAGCAGCTTAAGCGGGACTAGCGTATACAATGAGCAGTTCTTC
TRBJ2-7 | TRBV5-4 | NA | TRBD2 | CASSRTSGDSYEQYF | TGTGCCAGCAGCCGGACTAGCGGGGACTCCTACGAGCAGTACTTC
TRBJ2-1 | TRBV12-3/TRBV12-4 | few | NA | CASTVVLYNEQFF | TGTGCCAGCACAGTAGTGCTCTACAATGAGCAGTTCTTC
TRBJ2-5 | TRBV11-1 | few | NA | CASSNEETQYF | TGTGCCAGCAGCAACGAAGAGACCCAGTACTTC
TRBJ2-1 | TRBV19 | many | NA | CASSFPDASSYNEQFF | TGTGCCAGTAGTTTCCCCGACGCCAGCTCCTACAATGAGCAGTTCTTC
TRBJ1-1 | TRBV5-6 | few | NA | CASSWPGQGDEAFF | TGTGCCAGCAGCTGGCCCGGGCAGGGTGATGAAGCTTTCTTT
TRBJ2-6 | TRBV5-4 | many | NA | CASTSVIQGGRGGANVLTF | TGTGCCAGCACCTCTGTGATCCAGGGGGGTCGCGGGGGGGCCAACGTCCTGACTTTC
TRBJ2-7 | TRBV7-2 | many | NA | CASSLATDGYEQYF | TGTGCCAGCAGCTTAGCCACCGATGGCTACGAGCAGTACTTC
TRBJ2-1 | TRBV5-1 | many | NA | CASSLSLYEQFF | TGCGCCAGCAGCTTGAGTCTTTATGAGCAGTTCTTC
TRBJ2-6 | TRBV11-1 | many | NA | CASSFSRTGANVLTF | TGTGCCAGCAGCTTCTCACGAACTGGGGCCAACGTCCTGACTTTC
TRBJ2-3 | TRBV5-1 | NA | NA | CASSPNPTGDTQYF | TGCGCCAGCAGCCCGAATCCTACGGGAGATACGCAGTATTTT
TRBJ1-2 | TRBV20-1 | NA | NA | CSAGGVKGSGYTF | TGCAGTGCCGGAGGGGTCAAAGGGAGTGGCTACACCTTC
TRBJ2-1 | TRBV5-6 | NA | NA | CASSSTRYEQFF | TGTGCCAGCAGCTCTACTAGATATGAGCAGTTCTTC
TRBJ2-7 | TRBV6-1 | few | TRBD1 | CASSERGQLSYEQYF | TGTGCCAGCAGTGAAAGGGGGCAGCTCTCCTACGAGCAGTACTTC